A single TCR beta chain is shown here with its context. The CDR3 runs to 14 residues. V lost 5 bases and J lost 3; bases outside the gene matches: 1. Germline V gene data show CDR1 as MNHNY and CDR2 as SVGAGI (reference sequence). Sequenced by immunoSEQ multiplex PCR; TCRdb stores in-frame clones only, minus some. The table has 150,000 to 200,000 clones, 78% seen once; the top ten hold approximately 2.9%. The data originate from a study of blood T cell repertoires in COVID-19. Across the whole study: The cDNA or gDNA used as material had been derived from T cells, B-cell-depleted T cells, or PBMCs.

The chain couples TRBV6-6 to TRBJ2-7; 13 bases are a match to TRBD2. The clonotype comes from a woman aged 80 or over with active or convalescent COVID-19. The material sequenced was peripheral blood. CDR3 in DNA: TGTGCCAGCAGTAGACTAGCGGGGGGCTACGAGCAGTACTTC. Amino acids: CASSRLAGGYEQYF.